This T cell receptor (beta chain) was obtained from a study of blood T cell repertoires in COVID-19 (dated by TCRdb to about 2020). As for the study more broadly: Samples from collaborators originated in the United States, Italy and Spain and spanned both the acute and convalescent phases of COVID-19. The prospective study material was composed of cDNA or gDNA derived from T cells, B-cell-depleted T cells, or PBMCs. The dataset comprised deeply sampled blood TCRbeta repertoires from subjects exposed to, actively infected with, or recovered from COVID-19. The repertoires were released in a freely available public database meant as a resource for research on the immune response to SARS-CoV-2. The samples were drawn from two sources: the first 160 participants of the ongoing ImmuneRACE study, and approximately 1,300 subjects contributed by 6 global collaborators. Nearly every sample came with metadata listing a de-identified subject ID, COVID-19 status, age in years and sex. Where available, HLA class I and class II types were obtained from metadata supplied by the sample provider rather than from assay-based typing.

With regard to this clone: Its antigen remains unidentified. One base away there is no much larger clone; base qualities are not given.

The study at large found these results: The amount of clinical and demographic metadata varied by source and participant and was provided uncurated.

The collaborating institutions used their own protocols to collect whole blood in K2EDTA tubes. For TCRbeta analysis, collaborator samples were shipped as frozen whole blood, as isolated PBMCs, or as DNA extracted from either sample type. Trimming leaves V shorter by 5 bases and J shorter by 2 bases, with the junction holding 6 bases beyond the gene matches. CDR1 and CDR2 are read off the germline V gene as SGHRS and YFSETQ. The CDR3, cysteine through phenylalanine, is 16 amino acids long. CDR3 DNA is the only sequence kept; it has 48 bases, read in frame from the first base. The immunoSEQ Assay, a bias-controlled multiplex PCR, was used to amplify TCRbeta CDR3 regions from genomic DNA. From the authors' description of their analysis: Within the assay, amplification of reference gene primers was used to estimate how many nucleated cells each sample contained. To quantify the absolute abundance of each unique TCRbeta CDR3 rearrangement, sequence reads were collapsed and filtered. For each sample, productive Simpson clonality was calculated as the square root of Simpson's diversity index across productive rearrangements. The table was pulled from immuneACCESS by TCRdb, which kept in-frame rearrangements only. Such tables lose some clones; where checked, under half of the loss comes from unresolved V genes, and the rest has no known cause. The V and J calls and clone size are taken from that table; D and trimming were inferred from the DNA. In all, the sample holds 160,000 or so clones, and roughly nine tenths of those were seen once. 15% to 20% of the sample is taken by the ten largest.

The sample comprised peripheral blood. The sequence derives from a man in his fifties or sixties with active or convalescent COVID-19. The sequence is built from TRBV5-1 and TRBJ2-7, with 14 bases aligning to TRBD2. The DNA sequence is TGCGCCAGCAGACCGACTAGCGGGGGGGGTACCTACGAGCAGTACTTC. The translation is CASRPTSGGGTYEQYF.